This T cell receptor beta chain was sequenced for a study of cytomegalovirus exposure and HLA in healthy donors. The donors comprised healthy bone marrow donors. Note on this clone: Its specificity is unknown.

CDR1 DFQATT and CDR2 SNEGSKA come from the germline V gene (reference sequence). The CDR3 spans 11 residues. The V end lost 6 bases, the J end lost 3 bases, and 9 bases lay between the germline ends. Primers: 60 Vbeta forward and 13 Jbeta reverse. Clones were sequenced by immunoSEQ multiplex PCR, and TCRdb holds only the in-frame ones, with some missing. Of 60,000 to 70,000 clones in the sample, around 80% are singletons; the top ten hold 5.5% to 7%. The study's findings and limits: Later analysis identified a missense DCLRE1C variant that was linked to TCR beta V- and J-gene trimming. The study designated some 180 TCR beta chains cytomegalovirus-associated.

Sample: PBMCs. The clonotype originates from a man aged 50-59 years in good health and CMV-seronegative. This chain uses TRBV20-1 with TRBJ2-7; D gene unclear. CDR3 in DNA: TGCAGTGCCTATCTCAACTACGAGCAGTACTTC. Amino acid sequence: CSAYLNYEQYF.